The source of this T cell receptor beta chain is a study of blood T cells in healthy people across ages. Then a second PCR, running roughly 7 to 11 cycles, was carried out with a sample-barcoded 5' primer and a J-beta primer mix. TCRdb passed the 5' RACE reads through MiXCR, listing each CDR3 protein once. There are over 500,000 distinct CDR3 sequences in the sample; over 40% occur only once, and approximately 13% lies in the top ten. There are many counts of this clonotype. Germline CDR1 reads MDHEN; CDR2 reads SYDVKM. The CDR3 has 13 residues. After removal of 10 bases from V and 9 bases from J, the junction contained 5 bases not matched to a gene.

The chain links TRBV28 to TRBJ2-1; 14 nucleotides agree with TRBD2. This clonotype was obtained from a woman of 80 years or more in good health. The sequenced sample consisted of blood. The CDR3 is CATDGLAGGEQFF. The CDR3, as DNA: TGTGCCACCGACGGACTAGCGGGAGGTGAGCAGTTCTTC.